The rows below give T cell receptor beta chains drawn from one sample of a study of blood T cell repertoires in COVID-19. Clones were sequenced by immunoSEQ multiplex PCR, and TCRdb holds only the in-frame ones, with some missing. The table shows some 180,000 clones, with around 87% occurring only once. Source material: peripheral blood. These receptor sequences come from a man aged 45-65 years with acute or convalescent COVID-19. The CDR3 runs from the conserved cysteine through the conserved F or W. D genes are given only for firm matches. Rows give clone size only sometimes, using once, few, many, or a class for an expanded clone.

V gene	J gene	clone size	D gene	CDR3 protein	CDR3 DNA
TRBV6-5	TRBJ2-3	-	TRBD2	CASRTSGATDTQYF	TGTGCCAGCAGGACTAGCGGAGCCACAGATACGCAGTATTTT
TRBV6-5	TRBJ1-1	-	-	CASRLRGNTEAFF	TGTGCCAGCAGACTCAGGGGAAACACTGAAGCTTTCTTT
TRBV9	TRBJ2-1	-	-	CASSVGSRGNEQFF	TGTGCCAGCAGCGTAGGGAGTCGAGGGAATGAGCAGTTCTTC
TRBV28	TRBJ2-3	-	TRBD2	CASSGLVSDTQYF	TGTGCCAGCAGCGGACTAGTGTCAGATACGCAGTATTTT
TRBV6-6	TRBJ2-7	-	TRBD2	CASSSTSGGVDEQYF	TGTGCCAGCAGTTCGACTAGCGGAGGAGTCGACGAGCAGTACTTC
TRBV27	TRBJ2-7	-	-	CASSPGGYEQYF	TGTGCCAGCAGTCCGGGTGGTTACGAGCAGTACTTC
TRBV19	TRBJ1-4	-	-	CASSPGQENEKLFF	TGTGCCAGTAGTCCAGGACAAGAGAATGAAAAACTGTTTTTT
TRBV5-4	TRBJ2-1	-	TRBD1	CASSPYRGRTIEQFF	TGTGCCAGCAGCCCTTACAGGGGGAGAACAATAGAGCAGTTCTTC
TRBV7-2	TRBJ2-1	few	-	CASSLDLTAYNEQFF	TGTGCCAGCAGCCTCGATCTGACAGCCTACAATGAGCAGTTCTTC
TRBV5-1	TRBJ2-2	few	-	CASSLLEGGTGELFF	TGCGCCAGCAGCTTGTTAGAAGGGGGAACCGGGGAGCTGTTTTTT
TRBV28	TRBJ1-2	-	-	CASSIGGSNYGYTF	TGTGCCAGCAGTATTGGGGGGTCTAACTATGGCTACACCTTC
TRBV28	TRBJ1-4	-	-	CASSSPGYTNEKLFF	TGTGCCAGCAGTTCCCCAGGGTATACTAATGAAAAACTGTTTTTT
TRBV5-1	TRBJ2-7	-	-	CASSLALGGAYEQYF	TGCGCCAGCAGCTTGGCCCTGGGGGGAGCCTACGAGCAGTACTTC
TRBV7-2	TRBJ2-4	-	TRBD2	CASSAKGTSGGLAKNIQYF	TGTGCCAGCAGCGCGAAAGGGACTAGCGGGGGGCTAGCCAAAAACATTCAGTACTTC
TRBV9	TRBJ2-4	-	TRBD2	CAAGGGPNLAKNIQYF	TGTGCAGCGGGAGGGGGGCCCAACCTAGCCAAAAACATTCAGTACTTC
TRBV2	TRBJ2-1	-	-	CASSVYEQFF	TGTGCCAGCAGTGTCTATGAGCAGTTCTTC
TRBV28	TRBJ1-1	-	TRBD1	CASSLWTGGYPAEAFF	TGTGCCAGCAGTCTTTGGACAGGGGGCTACCCCGCTGAAGCTTTCTTT
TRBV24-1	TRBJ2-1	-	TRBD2	CATSVLAGTEQFF	TGTGCCACCAGTGTCTTAGCGGGGACAGAGCAGTTCTTC
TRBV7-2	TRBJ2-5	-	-	CASSAVLGIETQYF	TGTGCCAGCAGCGCAGTGTTGGGCATAGAGACCCAGTACTTC
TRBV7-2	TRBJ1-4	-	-	CASSPLGAGTEKLFF	TGTGCCAGCAGCCCCCTGGGGGCAGGTACTGAAAAACTGTTTTTT
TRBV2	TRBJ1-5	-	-	CASDGIQGGQPQHF	TGTGCCAGCGATGGGATTCAGGGCGGACAGCCCCAGCATTTT
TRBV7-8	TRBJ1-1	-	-	CASSPKTSPWRTEAFF	TGTGCCAGCAGCCCCAAGACGTCTCCCTGGAGGACTGAAGCTTTCTTT
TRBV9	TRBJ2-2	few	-	CASSPRDSQTGELFF	TGTGCCAGCAGCCCCCGGGACTCACAAACCGGGGAGCTGTTTTTT
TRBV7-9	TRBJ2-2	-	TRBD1	CASSAEPGQGRELFF	TGTGCCAGCAGCGCAGAACCGGGACAGGGGCGGGAGCTGTTTTTT
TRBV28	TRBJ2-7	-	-	CASRPGGSYEQYF	TGTGCCAGCAGGCCCGGGGGCTCCTACGAGCAGTACTTC
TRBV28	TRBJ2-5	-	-	CASSTHRVYETQYF	TGTGCCAGCAGTACCCACAGGGTTTACGAGACCCAGTACTTC
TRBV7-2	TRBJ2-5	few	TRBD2	CASSLSGGQETQYF	TGTGCCAGCAGCCTTAGCGGGGGGCAAGAGACCCAGTACTTC
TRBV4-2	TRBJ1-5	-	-	CASSHGGNQPQHF	TGTGCCAGCAGCCATGGGGGGAATCAGCCCCAGCATTTT
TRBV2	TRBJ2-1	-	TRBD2	CASSAGTSSNEQFF	TGTGCCAGCAGTGCAGGGACTAGCTCCAATGAGCAGTTCTTC
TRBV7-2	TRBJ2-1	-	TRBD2	CASSLLLAGGPYNEQFF	TGTGCCAGCAGCTTACTGCTAGCGGGGGGGCCCTACAATGAGCAGTTCTTC
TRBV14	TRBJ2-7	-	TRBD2	CASSLGLAGSYEQYF	TGTGCCAGCAGCCTAGGGCTAGCGGGGTCCTACGAGCAGTACTTC
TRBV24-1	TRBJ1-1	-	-	CATSDAGEGTEAFF	TGTGCCACCAGTGACGCGGGAGAGGGCACTGAAGCTTTCTTT
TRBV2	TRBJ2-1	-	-	CATPNQYEQFF	TGTGCCACTCCTAACCAATATGAGCAGTTCTTC
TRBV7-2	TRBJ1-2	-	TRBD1	CASSLDATGTLNYGYTF	TGTGCCAGCAGCTTAGATGCGACAGGGACTCTTAACTATGGCTACACCTTC
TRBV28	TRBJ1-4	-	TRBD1	CASSPSGQNIYEKLFF	TGTGCCAGCAGTCCCTCGGGACAGAACATATATGAAAAACTGTTTTTT
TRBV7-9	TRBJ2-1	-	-	CAITKTGGALNEQFF	TGTGCCATCACTAAAACAGGCGGGGCTCTCAATGAGCAGTTCTTC
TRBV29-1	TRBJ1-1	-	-	CSVRGYLNTEAFF	TGCAGCGTTCGGGGTTACTTGAACACTGAAGCTTTCTTT
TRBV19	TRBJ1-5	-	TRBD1	CASSSSNRQGFQPQHF	TGTGCCAGTAGTTCATCCAACAGACAGGGTTTTCAGCCCCAGCATTTT
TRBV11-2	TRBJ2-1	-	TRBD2	CASSFGAGGEQFF	TGTGCCAGCAGCTTTGGAGCGGGGGGAGAGCAGTTCTTC
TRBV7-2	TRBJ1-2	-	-	CASSFRDNANYGYTF	TGTGCCAGCAGCTTCCGGGACAATGCTAACTATGGCTACACCTTC
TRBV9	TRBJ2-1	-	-	CASSVARTADEQFF	TGTGCCAGCAGCGTAGCCAGGACTGCGGATGAGCAGTTCTTC
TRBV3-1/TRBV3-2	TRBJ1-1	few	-	CASSQQGGTEAFF	TGTGCCAGCAGCCAGCAAGGGGGCACTGAAGCTTTCTTT
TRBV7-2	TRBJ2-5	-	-	CASSSSTAQETQYF	TGTGCCAGCAGTTCATCGACAGCCCAAGAGACCCAGTACTTC
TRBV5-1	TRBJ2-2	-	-	CASNEVSTGELFF	TGCGCCAGCAATGAGGTTAGCACCGGGGAGCTGTTTTTT
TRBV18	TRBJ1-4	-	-	CASSLNTGFKGEKLFF	TGTGCCAGCTCACTGAACACAGGTTTTAAAGGTGAAAAACTGTTTTTT
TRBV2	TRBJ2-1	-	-	CASTTVDTNNEQFF	TGTGCCAGCACGACAGTAGACACAAACAATGAGCAGTTCTTC
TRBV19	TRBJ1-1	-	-	CASSSPGGGWSVNTEAFF	TGTGCCAGTAGCTCTCCGGGAGGGGGTTGGTCGGTGAACACTGAAGCTTTCTTT
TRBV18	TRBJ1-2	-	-	CASSPRSQDGYTF	TGTGCCAGCTCACCGCGAAGCCAGGATGGCTACACCTTC